This paragraph covers one TCR beta chain sequence. Its antigen remains unidentified. No per-base quality is available; no much larger clone lies one base away. Receptor amplification or capture employed emulsion pairing. Unpaired genes were suppressed by a second nested PCR with blocking oligos, after which a third nested PCR added Illumina adaptors and barcodes. Each master mix for emulsion RT-PCR held roughly 5,000-260,000 T cells along with C-region, Stepout and V-region primers. Emulsions were generated with the Micellula Emulsion and Purification Kit, and RT-PCR used Qiagen OneStep RT-PCR reagents. The pooled libraries were sequenced on an Illumina MiSeq using paired-end 2 x 250 reads. Regarding the original processing steps: Read pairs were joined in Galaxy and clipped at the engineered overlap into separate alpha and beta files; unclipped reads were discarded. Alpha-beta pairs were assigned using CompleteTCR, a MiTCR-based pipeline in which chains sharing read cluster identifiers are linked by an R script. TCR sequences that were observed only once, about 1-3.1% of the total, were removed as potential sequencing errors. The public reads were quality trimmed at Q25 with fastp and then assembled into clones with MiXCR by TCRdb, keeping productive beta chains. One record per CDR3 amino acid sequence lists the most common genes and DNA. The V and J calls and clone size come from TCRdb's table, not from the authors' own analysis. Counted in this sample were approximately 37,000 distinct CDR3 sequences; 45% of them appeared once. The ten top clones hold less than 80% of the sample.

Paired alpha-beta TCRs of CD8+ T cells were analyzed using an expanded emulsion RT-PCR method with primers for all TCR V genes. Before emulsion RT-PCR, CD8+ T cells were isolated using a CD8 positive selection kit and then incubated overnight in roughly 9.3 IU/mL IL-2. The germline V gene (reference sequence) specifies SGHNT as CDR1 and YYREEE as CDR2. Relative to germline, V is 6 bases shorter and J is 2 bases shorter, with 18 bases between their ends. The CDR3 holds 16 amino acids from the cysteine to the phenylalanine. Solely the CDR3 DNA is kept, with 48 bases framed from the first base. This specimen comes from a study of T cell repertoires in breast cancer (TCRdb year 2016). Broadly, across the study: Samples profiled in the study came from tumors, lymph nodes and peripheral blood lymphocytes of breast cancer patients, along with peripheral blood from healthy control donors. ER+/PR+ status was present in the majority of the roughly 19 patient tumors that were analyzed for shared TCRs. The controls were nine healthy donors whose age range was similar to that of the patients. Sequencing yielded on average roughly 520,000 sequences per sample and around 10 reads per input cell. Because breast cancer has a low mutational burden and rarely has common mutations, the study reasoned that TCRs shared between breast cancer patients would target shared antigens. After being minced and digested with Liberase and DNase, tumors and tumor-involved lymph nodes were passed through 70-um and 40-um filters. Tumor-free lymph nodes were processed without enzymatic digestion, and Ficoll was used to separate blood samples. Broad study findings and their caveats: Genuine antitumor clones may have been missed because singleton TCRs were discarded and only part of each tumor was sampled. TRBV7 predominated among the shared TCRs, which could possibly reflect tumor recognition or a mispriming bias from eight TRBV7 primers. Emulsion RT-PCR was considered qualitative rather than quantitative, because transcript abundance and primer differences skewed the recovery of clones. Shared TCRs were encoded by various nucleotide sequences, which suggests selection and expansion based on antigen. Tumor-involved sentinel lymph nodes shared about fourfold more TCRs with matched tumor repertoires than tumor-free nodes (roughly 8% versus 2%). Over 15 TCR pairs were shared across seven or more patient tumors and were rarely found in control blood, which suggests possible tumor specificity.

Recombination joined TRBV5-4 with TRBJ2-1; the D element might be TRBD1 or TRBD2, as each aligns at 5 bases. This sequence was found in a pool of human donors with breast cancer or a healthy control (not recorded which). The sequenced sample was CD8+ T cells. The CDR3 region: CASTLTPGPTYNEQFF. The sequence in DNA is TGTGCCAGCACTTTGACCCCGGGGCCGACCTACAATGAGCAGTTCTTC.